These 22 T cell receptor beta chains were sequenced from one sample in a study of blood T cells in healthy people across ages. A second about 6 to 11 cycle PCR used barcoded and J-beta primers. TCRdb re-analysed the 5' RACE reads in MiXCR, keeping a single row per CDR3 protein. The sample gives hundreds of thousands of distinct CDR3 sequences, roughly three fifths of which show up once; around a quarter is in the top ten. Material for sequencing was blood. The receptors here all came from a man aged 35 to 55 in good health.

The J gene is TRBJ2-3, the V gene TRBV12-5; 11 bases agree with TRBD1. From germline, CDR1 is LGHNT and CDR2 FRNRAP. The CDR3 covers 16 residues. The V and J ends lost 6 bases and 4 bases, in that order; junction bases with no gene match: 9. The CDR3 reads CASGRRTGGGPDTQYF. CDR3 sequence (DNA): TGTGCTAGTGGCCGTAGGACAGGGGGCGGCCCAGATACGCAGTATTTT.

The V and J genes are TRBV27 and TRBJ2-1; TRBD2 agrees at 9 bases. This CDR3 has 18 amino acids. Per the germline V gene, CDR1 is MNHEY and CDR2 is SMNVEV (reference sequence). V was clipped by 3 bases and J by 8 bases; unmatched bases: 17. The CDR3 region has the DNA TGTGCCAGCAGTTTTTACCCCCCTAGCGGGGCTTCTTCATATGAGCAGTTCTTC. Its translation: CASSFYPPSGASSYEQFF.

Regarding this clonotype: This may come from a read error, since a much larger clone is one base off. The genes are TRBV7-9 and TRBJ1-1; D is undetermined. The CDR3 contains 13 residues. V lost 5 bases and J 4 bases, leaving 11 bases between the germline ends. The germline V gene has CDR1 SEHNR and CDR2 FQNEAQ (reference sequence). The CDR3 sequence: CASSRSLATEAFF. The CDR3 region has the DNA TGTGCCAGCAGCCGTAGTTTGGCCACTGAAGCTTTCTTT.

The chain uses TRBV20-1 and TRBJ2-7; the D is unclear. Trimming cost V 2 bases and J 3 bases, with 2 bases left between them. CDR1 DFQATT and CDR2 SNEGSKA come from the germline V gene (reference sequence). This CDR3 spans 10 amino acids. The CDR3 spells CSARHYEQYF. For the CDR3, the DNA is TGCAGTGCTAGACACTACGAGCAGTACTTC.

This clonotype was counted between two and nine times. V gene TRBV24-1 combines with J gene TRBJ2-1, with 8 bases fitting TRBD1. CDR1 and CDR2 (germline): KGHDR, SFDVKD. J was trimmed by 5 bases and V by 0 bases; bases with no gene match: 14. This CDR3 has 19 amino acids. The CDR3, as DNA: TGTGCCACCAGTGATTTGCGGGGGTCCGGACAGGGCCCAAACAATGAGCAGTTCTTC. It codes for CATSDLRGSGQGPNNEQFF.

This clonotype was observed a handful of times. This chain links TRBV20-1 with TRBJ1-5, with D maybe TRBD1 (5 bases). There are 12 residues in the CDR3. Germline assignment: CDR1 DFQATT and CDR2 SNEGSKA (reference sequence). Trimming cost V 3 bases and J 3 bases, with 6 bases left between them. CDR3 region: CSARGLNQPQHF. The CDR3 coding sequence is TGCAGTGCTAGGGGGCTCAATCAGCCCCAGCATTTT.

This clonotype was picked up many times. Relative to the germline gene, one junction end is altered; a read error may explain this. The chain combines TRBV28 with TRBJ2-7; tentatively, D is TRBD1 (5 bases). This CDR3 comprises 11 residues. From germline, CDR1 is MDHEN and CDR2 SYDVKM. The CDR3 sequence is CASSLGREQYF. CDR3 in DNA: TGCGCCAGCAGCTTGGGGCGGGAGCAGTACTTC.

The chain combines TRBV14 with TRBJ1-2; D gene ambiguous. Germline CDR1 and CDR2: SGHDN and FVKESK. V was shortened by 2 bases and J by 6 bases, with 7 bases between the two germline ends. This CDR3 contains 12 residues. CDR3 sequence reads: CASSQSSHGYTF. DNA of the CDR3: TGTGCCAGCAGCCAATCATCCCATGGCTACACCTTC.

This clonotype was observed a single time. The chain couples TRBV7-9 to TRBJ1-4; TRBD1 agrees at 7 bases. This CDR3 region has 16 residues. J was trimmed by 8 bases and V by 4 bases; bases with no gene match: 13. Germline values: CDR1 SEHNR, CDR2 FQNEAQ (reference sequence). DNA of the CDR3: TGTGCCAGCAGCTCAGGGACCGACAGGGCGGTCGAAAAACTGTTTTTT. It encodes CASSSGTDRAVEKLFF.

There are many counts of this clonotype. The V gene is TRBV7-2, the J gene TRBJ1-2, with 8 bases fitting TRBD1. CDR3 size: 14 residues. The J segment lost 8 bases and the V segment lost 5 bases, leaving 10 bases of the junction unmatched. CDR1 is SGHTA, CDR2 FQGNSA, per germline. The CDR3 region has the DNA TGTGCCAGCAGCCTAACCCGACAGGGGCGCGGCTACACCTTC. Translated: CASSLTRQGRGYTF.

The chain joins TRBV27 to TRBJ2-7; no definite D call. The V gene's germline CDR1 is MNHEY and CDR2 SMNVEV (reference sequence). The CDR3 covers 11 residues. V lost 6 bases and J 3 bases, leaving 6 bases between the germline ends. The CDR3 bases are TGTGCCAGCAGGAAGGGCTACGAGCAGTACTTC. It yields the protein CASRKGYEQYF.

In this sample, this clonotype turned up many times. J is TRBJ2-1 and V is TRBV20-1; 11 bases fit TRBD1. The J segment lost 9 bases and the V segment lost 4 bases, leaving 11 bases of the junction unmatched. The CDR3 spans 15 residues. CDR1 and CDR2 from the germline V gene are DFQATT and SNEGSKA (reference sequence). The CDR3 here is CSAKGPGQGGGEQFF. The CDR3 DNA reads as TGCAGTGCTAAGGGACCGGGACAGGGGGGAGGTGAGCAGTTCTTC.

The V call is TRBV4-1, the J call TRBJ2-3, with a weak D call TRBD2 (5 bases). This CDR3 is built from 14 residues. CDR1 is MGHRA, CDR2 YSYEKL, per germline. Trimming pared 4 bases from V and 0 bases from J, leaving 8 bases between. CDR3 sequence reads: CASSRTQSTDTQYF. For the CDR3, the DNA is TGCGCCAGCAGCCGGACTCAGAGCACAGATACGCAGTATTTT.

This chain links TRBV7-8 with TRBJ2-1; D is possibly TRBD1 or TRBD2 (5 bases each). The J call may not be correct, given that the DNA end is closer to TRBJ2-7. This CDR3 region has 14 residues. Germline V gene lookup returns CDR1 SGHVS and CDR2 FQNEAQ. CDR3 sequence (DNA): TGTGCCAGCGTCTGGGACCGATCGTACAATGGGCAGTACTTC. Translation gives CASVWDRSYNGQYF.

This clonotype has just one count. The V and J genes are TRBV20-1 and TRBJ2-1; TRBD2 aligns across 9 bases. This CDR3 region has 17 residues. The germline gives CDR1 DFQATT, CDR2 SNEGSKA (reference sequence). With V trimmed by 4 bases and J by 0 bases, 10 bases remained unmatched. As DNA, the CDR3 is TGCAGTGCTATTACGCTAGCGGGAAGCATCTCCTACAATGAGCAGTTCTTC. Amino acids: CSAITLAGSISYNEQFF.

There are a few counts of this clonotype. This chain joins TRBV6-5 and TRBJ1-2; 7 nucleotides align to TRBD1. The CDR3 totals 17 residues. Germline CDR1 MNHEY, CDR2 SVGAGI. V shed 0 bases, J shed 8 bases, and the junction held 15 bases outside the gene matches. CDR3 DNA sequence: TGTGCCAGCAGTTACTCGGTCCAAGGGGGCACCAGAAGGGGCTACACCTTC. Protein product: CASSYSVQGGTRRGYTF.

In this sample, this clonotype turned up a few times. The chain uses TRBV5-1 and TRBJ2-6; TRBD2 matches at 8 bases. Germline values: CDR1 SGHRS, CDR2 YFSETQ. The CDR3 extends over 17 amino acids. Trimming at V came to 0 bases and at J to 2 bases, leaving 4 bases not matched to a gene. The CDR3: CASSLVSGDPGANVLTF. The CDR3 DNA reads as TGCGCCAGCAGCTTGGTTAGCGGGGATCCTGGGGCCAACGTCCTGACTTTC.

The chain has TRBV4-3 and TRBJ1-2; no firm D call. The CDR3 is 17 amino acids. Per germline, CDR1 LGHNA and CDR2 YSLEER. V gave up 0 bases and J gave up 0 bases, with 14 bases separating them. The DNA for the CDR3 is TGCGCCAGCAGCCAAGATTTGTTACGGGAATCTAACTATGGCTACACCTTC. Translated, it gives CASSQDLLRESNYGYTF.

The sample holds a few counts of this clonotype. The chain joins TRBV6-4 to TRBJ2-6; 10 positions agree with TRBD1. The junction had 9 bases not matched to a gene; V was cut back by 4 bases and J by 0 bases. The CDR3 is 19 residues long. Germline V gives CDR1 MRHNA, CDR2 SNTAGT. The CDR3: CASSAAGQGKLSGANVLTF. The CDR3 region has the DNA TGTGCCAGCAGTGCTGCGGGACAGGGGAAACTCTCTGGGGCCAACGTCCTGACTTTC.

The chain has TRBV27 and TRBJ2-3; 7 nucleotides align to TRBD2. Germline-derived CDR1 and CDR2 are MNHEY and SMNVEV (reference sequence). The ends lost 1 base at V and 0 bases at J; junction bases unmatched: 7. This CDR3 contains 17 residues. The CDR3 bases are TGTGCCAGCAGTTTATTGCGTCTAGCGGATAGCACAGATACGCAGTATTTT. The encoded protein is CASSLLRLADSTDTQYF.

The gene calls are TRBV11-2 and TRBJ2-7; D not certain. The better agreement between TRBJ2-5 and the DNA end casts doubt on the J call. The CDR3 is 15 residues long. The germline CDR1 and CDR2 sequences are SGHAT and FQNNGV. CDR3 bases: TGTGCCAGCAGCTTAGGCAGACGAATACAAGAGACCCAGTACTTC. Its translation is CASSLGRRIQETQYF.

V is TRBV29-1 and J is TRBJ2-1, with TRBD1 as a possible D gene (5 bases). In germline, CDR1 is SQVTM, CDR2 ANQGSEA. This CDR3 is 14 amino acids long. Trimming left V 6 bases short and J 4 bases short, with 16 bases between. CDR3 region: CSVVLRGSYNEQFF. The CDR3 DNA reads as TGCAGCGTCGTCCTAAGGGGTTCTTACAATGAGCAGTTCTTC.